This TCR beta chain was retrieved from a study of blood T cell repertoires in COVID-19. TCRdb keeps only in-frame clones here, not all; method: immunoSEQ multiplex PCR. This sample has roughly 60,000 clones, with about 85% found just once. Germline V gene lookup returns CDR1 MNHNS and CDR2 SASEGT. CDR3 size: 16 residues. V gave up 1 base and J gave up 1 base, with 13 bases separating them. This clone was picked up one time. The chain has TRBV6-1 and TRBJ1-2, with D unresolved. The sample taken for sequencing was peripheral blood. The receptor comes from a human donor with acute or convalescent COVID-19. The donor label of this sample is uncertain. CDR3: CASSEVRRPGNYGYTF. The CDR3 DNA follows: TGTGCCAGCAGTGAAGTTCGGAGGCCAGGTAACTATGGCTACACCTTC.